This TCR beta chain was captured by sequencing in a study of shared clonotypes between healthy human individuals. Turning to this clone: Antigen: not known.

Study-level points and caveats: Blood was the only sampled material, and tissue repertoires likely differ.

TCRdb's table, derived via immunoSEQ multiplex PCR, lists solely in-frame clones and lacks some. The sample carries some 580,000 clones, 95% to 98% recorded once. The CDR3 sequence is 12 residues long. Trimming cost V 4 bases and J 6 bases, with 9 bases left between them. Per the germline V gene, CDR1 is SGDLS and CDR2 is YYNGEE. Selected positively for CCR7 and CD45RO-negative, naive CD8 cells excluded terminally differentiated effector memory CD45RA+ cells. The receptor was isolated from a man aged 30 to 39 in good health. This chain links TRBV9 with TRBJ2-3; possibly TRBD2 for D (5 bases). Sequencing was carried out using naive CD8+ T cells sorted from blood. For the CDR3, the DNA is TGTGCCAGCAGCCCTAGCCTGGATACGCAGTATTTT. It is translated as CASSPSLDTQYF.